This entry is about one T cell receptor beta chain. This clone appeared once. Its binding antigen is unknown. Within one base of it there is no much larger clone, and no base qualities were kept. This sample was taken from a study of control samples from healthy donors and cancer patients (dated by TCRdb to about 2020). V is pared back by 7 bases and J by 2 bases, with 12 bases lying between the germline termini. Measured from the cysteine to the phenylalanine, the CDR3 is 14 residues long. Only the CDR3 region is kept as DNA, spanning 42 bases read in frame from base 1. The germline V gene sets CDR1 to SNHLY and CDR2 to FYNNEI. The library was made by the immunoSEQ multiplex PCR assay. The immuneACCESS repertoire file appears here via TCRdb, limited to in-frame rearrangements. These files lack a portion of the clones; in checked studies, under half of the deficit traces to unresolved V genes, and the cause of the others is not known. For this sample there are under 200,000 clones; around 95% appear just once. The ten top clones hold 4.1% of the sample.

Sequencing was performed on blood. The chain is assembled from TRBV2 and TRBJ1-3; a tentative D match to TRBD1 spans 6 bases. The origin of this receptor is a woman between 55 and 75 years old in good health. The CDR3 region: CASNPGVAGNTIYF. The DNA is TGTGCCAGCAACCCAGGGGTAGCTGGAAACACCATATATTTT. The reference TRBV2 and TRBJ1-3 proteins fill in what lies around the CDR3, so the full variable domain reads EPEVTQTPSHQVTQMGQEVILRCVPISNHLYFYWYRQILGQKVEFLVSFYNNEISEKSEIFDDQFSVERPDGSNFTLKIRSTKLEDSAMYFCASNPGVAGNTIYFGEGSWLTVV.